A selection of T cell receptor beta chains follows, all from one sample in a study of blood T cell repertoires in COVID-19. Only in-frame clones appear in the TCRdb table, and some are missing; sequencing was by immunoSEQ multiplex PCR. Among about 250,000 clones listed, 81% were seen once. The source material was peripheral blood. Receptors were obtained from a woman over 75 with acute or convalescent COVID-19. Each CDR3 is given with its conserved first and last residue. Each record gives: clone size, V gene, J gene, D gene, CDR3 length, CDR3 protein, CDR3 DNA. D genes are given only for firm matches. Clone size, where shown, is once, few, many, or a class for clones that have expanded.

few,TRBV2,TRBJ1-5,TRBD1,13,CASAGQGSQPQHF,TGTGCCAGCGCCGGACAGGGTAGTCAGCCCCAGCATTTT
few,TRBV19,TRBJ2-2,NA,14,CASSIAKNTGELFF,TGTGCCAGTAGTATAGCCAAGAACACCGGGGAGCTGTTTTTT
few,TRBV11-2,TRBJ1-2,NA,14,CASSLNAAPRGYTF,TGTGCCAGCAGCTTAAATGCCGCCCCGAGGGGCTACACCTTC
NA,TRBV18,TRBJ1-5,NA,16,CASSPSAGASNQPQHF,TGTGCCAGCTCACCGTCGGCGGGGGCTAGCAATCAGCCCCAGCATTTT
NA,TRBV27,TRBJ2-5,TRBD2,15,CASSLNGGAKETQYF,TGTGCCAGCAGCTTGAACGGGGGGGCAAAAGAGACCCAGTACTTC
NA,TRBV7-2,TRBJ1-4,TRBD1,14,CASSSGTANEKLFF,TGTGCCAGCAGCTCAGGGACAGCTAATGAAAAACTGTTTTTT
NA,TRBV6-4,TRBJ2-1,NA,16,CASSRENRGSYNEQFF,TGTGCCAGCAGTCGGGAGAACAGGGGCTCCTACAATGAGCAGTTCTTC
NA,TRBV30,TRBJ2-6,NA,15,CAWSLGGSGANVLTF,TGTGCCTGGAGTTTGGGGGGCTCTGGGGCCAACGTCCTGACTTTC
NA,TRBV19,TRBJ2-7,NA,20,CASSPQTTTGFVLRWYEQYF,TGTGCCAGTAGTCCCCAAACCACGACAGGTTTTGTCCTCCGATGGTACGAGCAGTACTTC
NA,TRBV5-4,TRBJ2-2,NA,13,CASSVTNTGELFF,TGTGCCAGCAGCGTCACGAACACCGGGGAGCTGTTTTTT
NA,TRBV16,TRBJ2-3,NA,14,CASSPSVSTDTQYF,TGTGCCAGCAGCCCCTCAGTTTCCACAGATACGCAGTATTTT
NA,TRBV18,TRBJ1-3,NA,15,CASSPLTGQGNTIYF,TGTGCCAGCTCACCCTTAACAGGGCAAGGAAACACCATATATTTT
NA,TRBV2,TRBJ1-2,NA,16,CASRPRAGFNDYGYTF,TGTGCCAGCCGCCCCCGGGCAGGGTTTAACGACTATGGCTACACCTTC
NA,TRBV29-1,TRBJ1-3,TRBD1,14,CSVWTGTSGNTIYF,TGCAGCGTATGGACAGGGACTTCTGGAAACACCATATATTTT
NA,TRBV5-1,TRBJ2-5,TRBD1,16,CASSLVPTGASETQYF,TGCGCCAGCAGCTTGGTACCGACAGGGGCGTCGGAGACCCAGTACTTC
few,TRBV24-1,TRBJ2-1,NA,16,CATSDLQGPPYNEQFF,TGTGCCACCAGTGATTTGCAGGGGCCCCCCTACAATGAGCAGTTCTTC
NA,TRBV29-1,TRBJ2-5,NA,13,CSVDRGSQETQYF,TGCAGCGTTGATAGGGGCAGCCAAGAGACCCAGTACTTC
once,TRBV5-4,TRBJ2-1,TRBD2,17,CASSSPPLAGGHNEQFF,TGTGCCAGCAGCTCCCCGCCCTTAGCGGGAGGGCACAATGAGCAGTTCTTC
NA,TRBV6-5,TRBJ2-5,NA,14,CASSYSRAGKTQYF,TGTGCCAGCAGTTACTCTCGTGCGGGGAAGACCCAGTACTTC
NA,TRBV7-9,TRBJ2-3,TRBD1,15,CASTLTGGSTDTQYF,TGTGCCAGCACCTTAACAGGGGGTTCAACAGATACGCAGTATTTT
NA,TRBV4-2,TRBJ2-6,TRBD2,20,CASSQEWDLAGAPGANVLTF,TGTGCCAGCAGCCAAGAGTGGGACCTAGCGGGAGCCCCTGGGGCCAACGTCCTGACTTTC
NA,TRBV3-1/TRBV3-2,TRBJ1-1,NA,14,CASSPPSGRTEAFF,TGTGCCAGCAGCCCCCCAAGCGGGCGGACTGAAGCTTTCTTT
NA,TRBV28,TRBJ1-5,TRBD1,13,CASSGTVNQPQHF,TGTGCCAGCAGCGGGACAGTTAATCAGCCCCAGCATTTT
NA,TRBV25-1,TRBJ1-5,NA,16,CASSERTGNSNQPQHF,TGTGCCAGCAGTGAGAGAACAGGGAATAGCAATCAGCCCCAGCATTTT
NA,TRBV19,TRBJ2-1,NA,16,CASSRASREFYNEQFF,TGTGCCAGTAGTAGGGCCTCCAGGGAATTCTACAATGAGCAGTTCTTC
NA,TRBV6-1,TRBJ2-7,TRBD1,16,CASSEAGQLFSYEQYF,TGTGCCAGCAGTGAAGCGGGACAGCTCTTCTCCTACGAGCAGTACTTC
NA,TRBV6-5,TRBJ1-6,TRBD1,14,CASSSTRGRTPLHF,TGTGCCAGCAGTTCGACCAGGGGGAGGACACCCCTCCACTTT
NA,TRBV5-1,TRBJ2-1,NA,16,CASGAHGTGLYNEQFF,TGCGCCAGCGGGGCCCATGGGACGGGACTTTACAATGAGCAGTTCTTC
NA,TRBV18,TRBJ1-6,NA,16,CASSFSGSSYNSPLHF,TGTGCCAGCTCATTTTCGGGGAGCTCCTATAATTCACCCCTCCACTTT
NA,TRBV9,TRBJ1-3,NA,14,CASSQQGNGNTIYF,TGTGCCAGCAGCCAACAGGGTAACGGAAACACCATATATTTT
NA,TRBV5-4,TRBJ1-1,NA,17,CASSSKGAPKSDTEAFF,TGTGCCAGCAGCAGCAAAGGGGCCCCCAAATCTGACACTGAAGCTTTCTTT
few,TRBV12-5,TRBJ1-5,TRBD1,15,CASGDLTGVDKPQHF,TGTGCTAGTGGTGACCTCACAGGGGTAGATAAGCCCCAGCATTTT
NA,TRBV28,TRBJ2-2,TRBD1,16,CASSLLDRSNTGELFF,TGTGCCAGCAGTTTACTGGACAGGAGTAACACCGGGGAGCTGTTTTTT
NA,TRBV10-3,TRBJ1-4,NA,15,CAISTRGGSEEKLFF,TGTGCCATCAGTACAAGGGGAGGGAGCGAAGAAAAACTGTTTTTT
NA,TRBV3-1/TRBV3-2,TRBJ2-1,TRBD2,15,CASSPPGLAGAGQFF,TGTGCCAGCAGCCCCCCGGGACTAGCGGGAGCTGGGCAGTTCTTC
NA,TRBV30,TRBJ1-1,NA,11,CAWSPVPVAFF,TGTGCCTGGAGCCCCGTCCCCGTCGCTTTCTTT
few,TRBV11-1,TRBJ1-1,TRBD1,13,CASSVQGRTEAFF,TGTGCCAGCAGTGTACAGGGGCGCACTGAAGCTTTCTTT
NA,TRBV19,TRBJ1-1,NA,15,CASSRSQGGWTEAFF,TGTGCCAGTAGTAGGTCACAGGGAGGGTGGACTGAAGCTTTCTTT
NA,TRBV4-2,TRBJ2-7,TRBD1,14,CASSQDRQGVEQYF,TGTGCCAGCAGCCAAGATCGACAGGGGGTTGAGCAGTACTTC
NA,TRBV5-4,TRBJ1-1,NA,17,CASSLGGGIGSGTEAFF,TGTGCCAGCAGCTTGGGAGGGGGTATAGGTTCGGGCACTGAAGCTTTCTTT
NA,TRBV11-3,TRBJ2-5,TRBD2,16,CASSRGTSGTEETQYF,TGTGCCAGCAGCCGTGGGACTAGCGGGACCGAAGAGACCCAGTACTTC
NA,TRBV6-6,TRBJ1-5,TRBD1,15,CASTRQGESNQPQHF,TGTGCCAGCACCCGACAGGGCGAGAGCAATCAGCCCCAGCATTTT
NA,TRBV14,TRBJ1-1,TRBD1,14,CASSQGGTGLWAFF,TGTGCCAGCAGCCAAGGGGGGACAGGGCTGTGGGCTTTCTTT
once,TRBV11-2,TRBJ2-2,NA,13,CASSQWNTGELFF,TGTGCCAGCAGCCAATGGAACACCGGGGAGCTGTTTTTT
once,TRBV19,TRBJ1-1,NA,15,CASSKGQGVFTEAFF,TGTGCCAGTAGTAAGGGCCAGGGTGTTTTCACTGAAGCTTTCTTT
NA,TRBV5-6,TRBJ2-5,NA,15,CASSLEKLVSETQYF,TGTGCCAGCAGCTTGGAGAAGCTAGTTAGTGAGACCCAGTACTTC